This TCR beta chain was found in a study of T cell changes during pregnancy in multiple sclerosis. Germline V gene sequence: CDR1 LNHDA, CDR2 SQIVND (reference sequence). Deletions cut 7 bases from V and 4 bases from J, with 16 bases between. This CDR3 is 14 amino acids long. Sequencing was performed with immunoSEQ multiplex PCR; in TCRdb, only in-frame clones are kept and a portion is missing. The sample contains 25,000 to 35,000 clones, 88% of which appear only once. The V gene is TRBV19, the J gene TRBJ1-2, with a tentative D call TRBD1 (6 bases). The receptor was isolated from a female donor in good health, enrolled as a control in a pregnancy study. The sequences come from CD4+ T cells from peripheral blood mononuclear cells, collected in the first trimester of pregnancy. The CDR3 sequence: CASMPRTDRYGYTF. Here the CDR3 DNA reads TGTGCCAGTATGCCTCGGACAGATCGCTATGGCTACACCTTC.